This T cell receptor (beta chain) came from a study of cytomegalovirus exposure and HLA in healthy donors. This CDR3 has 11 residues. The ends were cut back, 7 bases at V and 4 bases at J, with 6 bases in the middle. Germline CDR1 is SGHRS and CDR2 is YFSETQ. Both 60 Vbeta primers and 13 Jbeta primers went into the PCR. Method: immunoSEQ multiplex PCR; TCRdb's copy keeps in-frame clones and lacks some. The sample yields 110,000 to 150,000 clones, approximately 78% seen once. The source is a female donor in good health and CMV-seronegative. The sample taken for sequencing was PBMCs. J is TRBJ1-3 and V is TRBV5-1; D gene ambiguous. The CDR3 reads CASGRGNTIYF. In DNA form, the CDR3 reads TGCGCCAGCGGCAGAGGAAACACCATATATTTT.